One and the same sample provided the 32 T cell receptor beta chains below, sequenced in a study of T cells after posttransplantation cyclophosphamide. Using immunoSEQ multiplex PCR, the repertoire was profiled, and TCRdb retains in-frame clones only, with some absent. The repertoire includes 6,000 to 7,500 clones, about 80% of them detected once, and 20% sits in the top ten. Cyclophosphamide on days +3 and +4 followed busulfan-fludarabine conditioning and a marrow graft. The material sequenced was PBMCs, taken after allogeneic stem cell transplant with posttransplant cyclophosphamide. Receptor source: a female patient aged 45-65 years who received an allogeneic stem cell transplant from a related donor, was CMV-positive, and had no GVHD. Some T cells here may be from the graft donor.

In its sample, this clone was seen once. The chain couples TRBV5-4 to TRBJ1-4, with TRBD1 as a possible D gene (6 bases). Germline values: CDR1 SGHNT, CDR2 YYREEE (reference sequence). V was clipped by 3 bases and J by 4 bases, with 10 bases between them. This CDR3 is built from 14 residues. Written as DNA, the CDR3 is TGTGCCAGCAGCTCAGGGGCAAATAATGAAAAACTGTTTTTT. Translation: CASSSGANNEKLFF.

The CDR3 DNA sequence: TGTGCCAGCCAGAGACAGGTTCAAGAGACCCAGTACTTC. Translation: CASQRQVQETQYF. The gene calls are TRBV6-1 and TRBJ2-5; possible D gene TRBD1, 6 bases. CDR3 size: 13 residues. Germline V gives CDR1 MNHNS, CDR2 SASEGT. The germline V and J ends were trimmed by 8 bases and 2 bases, with 12 bases remaining between them.

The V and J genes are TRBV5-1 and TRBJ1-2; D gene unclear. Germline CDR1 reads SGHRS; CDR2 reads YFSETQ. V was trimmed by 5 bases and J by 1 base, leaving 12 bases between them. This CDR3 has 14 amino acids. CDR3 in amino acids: CASRWADINYGYTF. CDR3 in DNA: TGCGCCAGCAGATGGGCAGATATTAACTATGGCTACACCTTC.

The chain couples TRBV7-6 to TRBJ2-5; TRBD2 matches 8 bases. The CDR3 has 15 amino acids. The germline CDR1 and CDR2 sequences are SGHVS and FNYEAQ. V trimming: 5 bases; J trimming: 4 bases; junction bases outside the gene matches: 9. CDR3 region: CASSQSGGGGETQYF. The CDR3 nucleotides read TGTGCCAGCAGCCAGTCGGGGGGGGGAGGAGAGACCCAGTACTTC. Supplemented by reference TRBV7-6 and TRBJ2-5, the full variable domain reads GAGVSQSPRYKVTKRGQDVALRCDPISGHVSLYWYRQALGQGPEFLTYFNYEAQQDKSGLPNDRFSAERPEGSISTLTIQRTEQRDSAMYRCASSQSGGGGETQYFGPGTRLLVL.

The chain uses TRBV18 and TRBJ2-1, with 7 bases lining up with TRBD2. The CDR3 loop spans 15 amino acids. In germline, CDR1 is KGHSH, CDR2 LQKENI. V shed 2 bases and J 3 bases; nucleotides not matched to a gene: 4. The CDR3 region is CASSPGRGDYNEQFF. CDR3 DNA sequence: TGTGCCAGCTCACCAGGACGGGGGGACTACAATGAGCAGTTCTTC.

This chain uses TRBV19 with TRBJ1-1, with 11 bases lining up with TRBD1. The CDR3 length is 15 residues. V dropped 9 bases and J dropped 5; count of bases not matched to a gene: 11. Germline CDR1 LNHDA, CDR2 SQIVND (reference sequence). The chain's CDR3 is CASRRPGTGGTEAFF. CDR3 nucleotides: TGTGCCAGCCGTAGGCCCGGGACAGGGGGGACTGAAGCTTTCTTT.

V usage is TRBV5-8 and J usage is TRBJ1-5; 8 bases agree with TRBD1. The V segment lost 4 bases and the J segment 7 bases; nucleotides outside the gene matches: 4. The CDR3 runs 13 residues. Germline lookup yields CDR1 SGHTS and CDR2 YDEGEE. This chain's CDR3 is CASSNDRGQPQHF. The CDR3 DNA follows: TGTGCCAGCAGCAACGACAGGGGACAGCCCCAGCATTTT.

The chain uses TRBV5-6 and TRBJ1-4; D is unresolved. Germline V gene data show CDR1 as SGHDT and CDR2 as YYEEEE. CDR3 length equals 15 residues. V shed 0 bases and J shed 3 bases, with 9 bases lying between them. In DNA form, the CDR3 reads TGTGCCAGCAGCTTGGGTATCAGGTCTAATGAAAAACTGTTTTTT. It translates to CASSLGIRSNEKLFF.

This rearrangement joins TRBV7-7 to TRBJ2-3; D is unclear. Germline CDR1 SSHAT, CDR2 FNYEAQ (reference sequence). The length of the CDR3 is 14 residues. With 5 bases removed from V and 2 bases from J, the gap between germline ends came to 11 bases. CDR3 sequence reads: CASSPAPHTDTQYF. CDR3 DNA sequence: TGTGCCAGCAGCCCTGCGCCGCACACAGATACGCAGTATTTT.

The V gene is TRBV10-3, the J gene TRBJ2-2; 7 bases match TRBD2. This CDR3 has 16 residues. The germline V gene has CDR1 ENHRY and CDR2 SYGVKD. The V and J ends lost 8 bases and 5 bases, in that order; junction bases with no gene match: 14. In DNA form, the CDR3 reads TGTGCCATCCCTTTCCCGGGCAACGGGAGGACCGGGGAGCTGTTTTTT. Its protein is CAIPFPGNGRTGELFF.

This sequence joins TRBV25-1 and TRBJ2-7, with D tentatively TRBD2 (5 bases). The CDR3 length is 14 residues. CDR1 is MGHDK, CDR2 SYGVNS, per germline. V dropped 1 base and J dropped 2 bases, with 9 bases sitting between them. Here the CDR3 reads CASSESGVAYEQYF. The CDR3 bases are TGTGCCAGCAGTGAATCCGGGGTAGCCTACGAGCAGTACTTC.

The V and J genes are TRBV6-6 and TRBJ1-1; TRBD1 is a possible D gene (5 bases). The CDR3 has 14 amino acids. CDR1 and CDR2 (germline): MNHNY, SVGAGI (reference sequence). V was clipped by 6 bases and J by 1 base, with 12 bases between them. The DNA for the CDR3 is TGTGCCAGCAGATCCAACACAGGGAACACTGAAGCTTTCTTT. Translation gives CASRSNTGNTEAFF.

CDR3 in amino acids: CASRGTGPNTEAFF. The DNA of the CDR3 is TGTGCCAGCAGGGGGACAGGGCCCAACACTGAAGCTTTCTTT. This chain links TRBV6-1 with TRBJ1-1; TRBD1 aligns across 9 bases. J lost 2 bases, V lost 6 bases, and 4 bases had no gene match. From germline, CDR1 is MNHNS and CDR2 SASEGT. The CDR3 is 14 residues long.

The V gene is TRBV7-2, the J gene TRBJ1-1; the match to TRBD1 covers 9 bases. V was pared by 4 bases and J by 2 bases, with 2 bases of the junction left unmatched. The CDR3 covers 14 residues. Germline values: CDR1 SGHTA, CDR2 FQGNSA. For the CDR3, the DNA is TGTGCCAGCAGCTGGACAGGGGACAACACTGAAGCTTTCTTT. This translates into CASSWTGDNTEAFF. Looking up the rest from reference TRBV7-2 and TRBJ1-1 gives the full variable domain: GAGVSQSPSNKVTEKGKDVELRCDPISGHTALYWYRQSLGQGLEFLIYFQGNSAPDKSGLPSDRFSAERTGGSVSTLTIQRTQQEDSAVYLCASSWTGDNTEAFFGQGTRLTVV.

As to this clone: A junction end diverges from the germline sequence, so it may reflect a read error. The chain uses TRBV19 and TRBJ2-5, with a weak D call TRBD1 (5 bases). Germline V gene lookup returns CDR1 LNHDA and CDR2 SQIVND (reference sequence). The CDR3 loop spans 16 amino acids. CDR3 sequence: CASSIDLPRAQGTQYF. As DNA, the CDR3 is TGTGCCAGTAGTATAGATCTCCCCAGGGCACAAGGGACCCAGTACTTC. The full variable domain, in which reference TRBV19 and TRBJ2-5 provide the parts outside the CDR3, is DGGITQSPKYLFRKEGQNVTLSCEQNLNHDAMYWYRQDPGQGLRLIYYSQIVNDFQKGDIAEGYSVSREKKESFPLTVTSAQKNPTAFYLCASSIDLPRAQGTQYFGPGTRLLVL.

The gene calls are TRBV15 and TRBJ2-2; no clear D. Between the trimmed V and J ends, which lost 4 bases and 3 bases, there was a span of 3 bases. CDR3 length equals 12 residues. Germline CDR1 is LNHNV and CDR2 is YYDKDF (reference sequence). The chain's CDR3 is CATSIDTGELFF. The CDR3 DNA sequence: TGTGCCACCAGCATAGACACCGGGGAGCTGTTTTTT.

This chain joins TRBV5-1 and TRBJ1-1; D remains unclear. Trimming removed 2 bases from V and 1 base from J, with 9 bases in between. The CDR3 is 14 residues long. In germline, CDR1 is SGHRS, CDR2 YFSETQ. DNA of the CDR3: TGCGCCAGCAGCTTTCGAACGGGGAACACTGAAGCTTTCTTT. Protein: CASSFRTGNTEAFF. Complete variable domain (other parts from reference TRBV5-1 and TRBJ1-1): KAGVTQTPRYLIKTRGQQVTLSCSPISGHRSVSWYQQTPGQGLQFLFEYFSETQRNKGNFPGRFSGRQFSNSRSEMNVSTLELGDSALYLCASSFRTGNTEAFFGQGTRLTVV.

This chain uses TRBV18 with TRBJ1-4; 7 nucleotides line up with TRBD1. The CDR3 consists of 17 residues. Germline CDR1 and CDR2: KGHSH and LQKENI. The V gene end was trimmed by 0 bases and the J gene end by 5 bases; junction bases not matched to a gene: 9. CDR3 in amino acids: CASSPPITGAPNEKLFF. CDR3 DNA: TGTGCCAGCTCACCACCCATTACAGGGGCTCCAAATGAAAAACTGTTTTTT.

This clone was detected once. The CDR3 DNA is TGCGCCAGCAGCTTACTAGGTGGGATCGATGAGCAGTTCTTC. This translates into CASSLLGGIDEQFF. The chain links TRBV5-1 to TRBJ2-1; D might be TRBD2 (5 bases). Germline assignment: CDR1 SGHRS and CDR2 YFSETQ. The CDR3 length is 14 residues. The V end lost 2 bases, the J end lost 8 bases, and 14 bases lay between the germline ends. The variable domain in full, with the rest retrieved from reference TRBV5-1 and TRBJ2-1, is KAGVTQTPRYLIKTRGQQVTLSCSPISGHRSVSWYQQTPGQGLQFLFEYFSETQRNKGNFPGRFSGRQFSNSRSEMNVSTLELGDSALYLCASSLLGGIDEQFFGPGTRLTVL.

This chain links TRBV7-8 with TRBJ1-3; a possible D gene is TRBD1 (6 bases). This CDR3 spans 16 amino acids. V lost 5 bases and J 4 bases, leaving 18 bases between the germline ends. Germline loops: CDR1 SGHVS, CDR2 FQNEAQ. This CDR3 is CASSPWGGAAGNTIYF. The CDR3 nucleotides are TGTGCCAGCAGCCCTTGGGGGGGGGCAGCAGGAAACACCATATATTTT.

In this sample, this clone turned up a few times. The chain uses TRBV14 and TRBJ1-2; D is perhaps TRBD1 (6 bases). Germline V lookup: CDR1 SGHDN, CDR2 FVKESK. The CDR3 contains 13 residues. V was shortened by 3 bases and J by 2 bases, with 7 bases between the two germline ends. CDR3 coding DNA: TGTGCCAGCAGCCACCAGGGGAACTATGGCTACACCTTC. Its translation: CASSHQGNYGYTF.

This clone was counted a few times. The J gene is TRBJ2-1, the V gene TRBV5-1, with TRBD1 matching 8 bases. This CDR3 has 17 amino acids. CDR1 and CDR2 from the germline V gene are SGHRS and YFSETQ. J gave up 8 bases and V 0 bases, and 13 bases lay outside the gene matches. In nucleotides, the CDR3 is TGCGCCAGCAGCTTGGGAGACAGGGGTTCTCTCCGGGATGAGCAGTTCTTC. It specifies CASSLGDRGSLRDEQFF.

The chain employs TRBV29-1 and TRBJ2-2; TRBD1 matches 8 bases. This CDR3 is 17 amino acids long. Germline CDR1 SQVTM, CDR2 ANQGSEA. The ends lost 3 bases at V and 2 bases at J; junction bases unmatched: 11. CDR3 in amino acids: CSVERPGQGRNTGELFF. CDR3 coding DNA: TGCAGCGTTGAGCGTCCTGGACAGGGCAGAAACACCGGGGAGCTGTTTTTT.

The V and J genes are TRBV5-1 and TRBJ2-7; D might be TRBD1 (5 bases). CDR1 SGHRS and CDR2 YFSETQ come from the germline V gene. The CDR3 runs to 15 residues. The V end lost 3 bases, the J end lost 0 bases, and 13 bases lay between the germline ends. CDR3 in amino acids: CASSSDISSSYEQYF. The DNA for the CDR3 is TGCGCCAGCAGCTCGGACATTTCGAGCTCCTACGAGCAGTACTTC.

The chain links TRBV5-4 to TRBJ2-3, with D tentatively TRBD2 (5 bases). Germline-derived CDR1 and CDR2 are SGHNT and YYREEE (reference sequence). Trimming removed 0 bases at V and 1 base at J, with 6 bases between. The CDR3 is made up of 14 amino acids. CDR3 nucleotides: TGTGCCAGCAGCTTGGGGGAGCGCACAGATACGCAGTATTTT. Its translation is CASSLGERTDTQYF.

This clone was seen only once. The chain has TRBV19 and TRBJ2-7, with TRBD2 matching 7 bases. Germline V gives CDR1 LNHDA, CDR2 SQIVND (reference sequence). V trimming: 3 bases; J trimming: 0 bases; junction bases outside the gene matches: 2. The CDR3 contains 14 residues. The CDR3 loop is CASSIGGSSYEQYF. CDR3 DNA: TGTGCCAGTAGTATCGGGGGGAGCTCCTACGAGCAGTACTTC.

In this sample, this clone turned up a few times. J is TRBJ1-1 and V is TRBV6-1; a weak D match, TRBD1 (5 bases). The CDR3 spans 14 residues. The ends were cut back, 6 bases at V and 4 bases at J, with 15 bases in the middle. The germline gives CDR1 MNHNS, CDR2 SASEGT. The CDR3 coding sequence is TGTGCCAGCAGAGGACAAGCTTGGGGCACTGAAGCTTTCTTT. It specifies CASRGQAWGTEAFF.

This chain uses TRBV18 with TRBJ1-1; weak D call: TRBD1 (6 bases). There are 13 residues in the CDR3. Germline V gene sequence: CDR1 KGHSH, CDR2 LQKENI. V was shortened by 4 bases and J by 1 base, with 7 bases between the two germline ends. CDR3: CASSQGQNTEAFF. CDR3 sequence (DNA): TGTGCCAGCTCACAGGGACAGAACACTGAAGCTTTCTTT.

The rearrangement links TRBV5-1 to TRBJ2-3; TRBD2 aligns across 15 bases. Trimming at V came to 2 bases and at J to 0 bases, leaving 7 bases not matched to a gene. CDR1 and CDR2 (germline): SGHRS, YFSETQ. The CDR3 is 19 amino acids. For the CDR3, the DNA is TGCGCCAGCAGCTTTCTAGGACTAGCGGGGGGGGGAAGCACAGATACGCAGTATTTT. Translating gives CASSFLGLAGGGSTDTQYF.

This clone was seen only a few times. CDR3 DNA sequence: TGTGCCAGCGGGCCCGCTAAGACCGGGGAGCTGTTTTTT. This sequence encodes CASGPAKTGELFF. The chain links TRBV18 to TRBJ2-2; no reliable D call. The ends were cut back, 8 bases at V and 5 bases at J, with 12 bases in the middle. CDR1 and CDR2 (germline): KGHSH, LQKENI. The CDR3 length is 13 residues.

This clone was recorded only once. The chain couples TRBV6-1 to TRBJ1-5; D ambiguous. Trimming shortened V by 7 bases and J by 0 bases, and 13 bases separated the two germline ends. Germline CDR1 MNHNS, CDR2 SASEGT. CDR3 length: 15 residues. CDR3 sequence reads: CASNQPSYSNQPQHF. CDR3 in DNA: TGTGCCAGCAATCAACCGAGCTATAGCAATCAGCCCCAGCATTTT.

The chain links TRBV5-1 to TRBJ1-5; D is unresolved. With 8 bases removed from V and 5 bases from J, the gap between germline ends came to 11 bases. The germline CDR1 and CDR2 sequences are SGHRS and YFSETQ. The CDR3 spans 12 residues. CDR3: CAREHNHQPQHF. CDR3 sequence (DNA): TGCGCCAGGGAGCACAATCATCAGCCCCAGCATTTT.